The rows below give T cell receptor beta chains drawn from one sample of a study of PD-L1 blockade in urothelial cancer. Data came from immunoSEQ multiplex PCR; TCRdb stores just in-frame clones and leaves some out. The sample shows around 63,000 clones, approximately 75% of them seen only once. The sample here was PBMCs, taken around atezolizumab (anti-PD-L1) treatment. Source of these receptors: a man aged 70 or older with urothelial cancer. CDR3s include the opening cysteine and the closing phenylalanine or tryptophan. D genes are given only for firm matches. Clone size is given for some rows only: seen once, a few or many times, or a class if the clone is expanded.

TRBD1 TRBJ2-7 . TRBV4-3 CASSPGTGAYEQYF TGCGCCAGCAGCCCCGGGACAGGGGCCTACGAGCAGTACTTC
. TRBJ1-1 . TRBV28 CASSLLTAGTNTEAFF TGTGCCAGCAGTTTACTGACAGCAGGAACGAACACTGAAGCTTTCTTT
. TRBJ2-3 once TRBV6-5 CASSYGTWLDTQYF TGTGCCAGCAGTTACGGGACTTGGTTGGATACGCAGTATTTT
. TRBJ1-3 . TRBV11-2 CASTLGNTIYF TGTGCCAGCACCCTGGGAAACACCATATATTTT
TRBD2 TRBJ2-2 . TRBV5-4 CASSPLLAGGSGGELFF TGTGCCAGCAGCCCCCTACTAGCGGGAGGGAGCGGCGGGGAGCTGTTTTTT
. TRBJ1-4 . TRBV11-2 CASSLDLFNEKLFF TGTGCCAGCAGCTTAGATTTATTCAATGAAAAACTGTTTTTT
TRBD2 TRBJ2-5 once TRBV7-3 CASSSSVAGGAETQYF TGTGCCAGCAGCTCCTCAGTAGCGGGAGGGGCAGAGACCCAGTACTTC
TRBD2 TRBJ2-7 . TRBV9 CASSVGGGGYEQYF TGTGCCAGCAGCGTAGGGGGCGGGGGTTACGAGCAGTACTTC
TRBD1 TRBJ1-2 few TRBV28 CASSRGPAHGYTF TGTGCCAGCAGCAGGGGGCCCGCTCATGGCTACACCTTC
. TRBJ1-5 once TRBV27 CASSRRGNQPQHF TGTGCCAGCAGTAGACGGGGCAATCAGCCCCAGCATTTT
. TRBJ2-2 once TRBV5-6 CASMRTRSGELFF TGTGCCAGCATGAGAACTAGGTCCGGGGAGCTGTTTTTT
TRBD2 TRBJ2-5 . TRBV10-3 CAGGVSQETQYF TGTGCCGGGGGGGTAAGCCAAGAGACCCAGTACTTC
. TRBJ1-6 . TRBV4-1 CASSQETGYNSPLHF TGCGCCAGCAGCCAAGAGACGGGATATAATTCACCCCTCCACTTT
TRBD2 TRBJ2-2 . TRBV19 CASSNSRAGGPHTGELFF TGTGCCAGTAGCAATAGCAGAGCGGGAGGGCCGCACACCGGGGAGCTGTTTTTT
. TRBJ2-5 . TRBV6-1 CASRSTGRLETQYF TGTGCCAGCAGGTCGACAGGGAGGTTGGAGACCCAGTACTTC
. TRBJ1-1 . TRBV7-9 CASSLMKGFSNTEAFF TGTGCCAGCAGCTTGATGAAGGGGTTCTCCAACACTGAAGCTTTCTTT